A selection of T cell receptor beta chains follows, all from one sample in a study of neurological immune-mediated disorders. MiXCR was run by TCRdb on the 5' RACE reads, yielding one entry per CDR3 protein. The sample includes fewer than 25,000 distinct CDR3 sequences, under 15% of them seen just once. Sequencing was done on a sample of PBMCs. All receptors come from a woman aged 40 to 55 with HTLV-1-associated myelopathy (HAM/TSP). The CDR3 runs from the conserved cysteine through the conserved F or W. D genes are given only for firm matches. Expanded clones get a size class; other rows say once, few or many, or leave the size out.

clone_size	d_call	j_call	v_call	cdr3_nt	cdr3_aa
many	.	TRBJ1-2	TRBV5-1	TGCGCCAGCAGCCCAACGGGGGGGTACTATGGCTACACCTTC	CASSPTGGYYGYTF
many	.	TRBJ1-6	TRBV20-1	TGCAGTGCTAGAGAAGGGAGCTCCTATAATTCACCCCTCCACTTT	CSAREGSSYNSPLHF
many	.	TRBJ1-4	TRBV4-1	TGCGCCAGCAGCCTTGGACCGGGGAGGGATGAAAAACTGTTTTTT	CASSLGPGRDEKLFF
many	TRBD1	TRBJ2-7	TRBV5-1	TGCGCCAGCAGCTCCTGGACAGGGGGCGGCGAGCAGTACTTC	CASSSWTGGGEQYF
many	.	TRBJ1-2	TRBV4-1	TGCGCCAGCAGCCAAGAGATGGGGGTCGGGGGCTACACCTTC	CASSQEMGVGGYTF
many	TRBD1	TRBJ1-2	TRBV3-1	TGTGCCAGCAGCCGGGGACAGGCCCCCTATGGCTACACCTTC	CASSRGQAPYGYTF
many	TRBD2	TRBJ2-7	TRBV20-1	TGCAGTGCTTCTGGGACTAGCGGATTCTACGAGCAGTACTTC	CSASGTSGFYEQYF
large	.	TRBJ1-3	TRBV9	TGTGCCAGCAGCGCCGGGGGACGGATACTCTCTGGAAACACCATATATTTT	CASSAGGRILSGNTIYF
many	.	TRBJ1-3	TRBV7-2	TGTGCCAGCAGCTTGGACGTAGTTTGGCAGGTCTCTGGAAACACCATATATTTT	CASSLDVVWQVSGNTIYF
.	TRBD1	TRBJ2-2	TRBV27	TGTGCCAGCAGTCTGGGACAGTTCGCCGGGGAGCTGTTTTTC	CASSLGQFAGELFF
many	.	TRBJ2-6	TRBV7-9	TGTGCCAGCAGTCTATCGCCCAGGGCTGGGGCCAACGTCCTGACTTTC	CASSLSPRAGANVLTF
many	TRBD1	TRBJ1-1	TRBV12-3/TRBV12-4	TGTGCCAGCAGTTCGCAGGGGGCCGGAATGAACACTGAAGCTTTCTTT	CASSSQGAGMNTEAFF
many	TRBD2	TRBJ2-2	TRBV5-1	TGCGCCAGCACACGGGAGGAGGTTTCGAACACCGGGGAGCTGTTTTTT	CASTREEVSNTGELFF
.	.	TRBJ2-1	TRBV20-1	TGCAGTGCTATAACAGGTGTAACCTACAATGAGCAGTTCTTC	CSAITGVTYNEQFF
.	.	TRBJ2-5	TRBV28	TGTGCCAGCAGTACCGCCCGACAGGAAGAGACCCAGTACTTC	CASSTARQEETQYF
many	.	TRBJ1-4	TRBV20-1	TGCAGTGCTTCCGGGACCCCCCTTGGAAAACTGTTTTTT	CSASGTPLGKLFF
many	TRBD2	TRBJ2-5	TRBV10-1	TGCGCCAGACGTGGGACTAGAAAAGAGACCCAGTACTTC	CARRGTRKETQYF
many	.	TRBJ1-3	TRBV20-1	TGCAGTGCTAGAGGGAGTCTGTGGGGAAACACCATATATTTT	CSARGSLWGNTIYF
many	.	TRBJ1-2	TRBV12-3/TRBV12-4	TGTGCCAGCAGTTTAGGTCAGGGGCGCGGCTACACCTTC	CASSLGQGRGYTF
many	.	TRBJ1-4	TRBV20-1	TGCAGTGCCGCCCTCGCGATCTCTAATGAAAAACTGTTTTTT	CSAALAISNEKLFF
.	TRBD2	TRBJ2-7	TRBV4-1	TGCGCCAGCAGCCGCACGAAGAGGACTAGCGGGTACGAGCAGTACTTC	CASSRTKRTSGYEQYF
many	.	TRBJ2-5	TRBV9	TGTGCCAGCAGCGTAGCTGGTCCAAGCTCAGTACAAGAGACCCAGTACTTC	CASSVAGPSSVQETQYF
many	TRBD2	TRBJ2-3	TRBV5-1	TGCGCCAGCAGCCTAGTCCCAGCGGGGGGGCAAGATACGCAGTATTTT	CASSLVPAGGQDTQYF
many	.	TRBJ2-7	TRBV5-1	TGCGCCAGCAGACAAGGGAAGGGACGGGACCCCTTCTACGAGCAGTACTTC	CASRQGKGRDPFYEQYF
many	TRBD2	TRBJ2-2	TRBV5-5	TGTGCCAGCAGCGCGAGCGGGGGGATAAACACCGGGGAGCTGTTTTTT	CASSASGGINTGELFF
.	TRBD2	TRBJ2-1	TRBV10-3	TGTGCCATCAGGGAGCGGGGGATCTACAATGAGCAGTTCTTC	CAIRERGIYNEQFF
many	.	TRBJ1-2	TRBV4-1	TGCGCCAGCAGCTACGGACCATCGGCTTATGGCTACACCTTC	CASSYGPSAYGYTF
many	TRBD1	TRBJ2-2	TRBV7-9	TGTGCCAGCAGCTTAGAGGGGGCTGTCGGGGAGCTGTTTTTT	CASSLEGAVGELFF
many	.	TRBJ2-1	TRBV7-9	TGTGCCAGCAGCTTAGCGGGAAGCAATGAGCAGTTCTTC	CASSLAGSNEQFF
many	.	TRBJ1-1	TRBV18	TGTGCCAGCTCCCGGGAGGACACAGCTTTCTTT	CASSREDTAFF
many	TRBD1	TRBJ1-6	TRBV7-8	TGTGCCAGCAGCTTTTCCCCAGGGGGCGGTAATTCACCCCTCCACTTT	CASSFSPGGGNSPLHF
many	TRBD1	TRBJ2-7	TRBV6-2/TRBV6-3	TGTGCCAGCAGTTACCCACAGGGGGTCTACGAGCAGTACTTC	CASSYPQGVYEQYF
many	TRBD1	TRBJ2-2	TRBV12-3/TRBV12-4	TGTGCCAGCAGTTTACAACAGGGGGCGAACACCGGGGAGCTGTTTTTT	CASSLQQGANTGELFF
many	.	TRBJ1-2	TRBV20-1	TGCAGTGCTACTTTCATGCAGGCCACCTATGGCTACACCTTC	CSATFMQATYGYTF